This is a list of T cell receptor beta chains from one sample in a study of T cell responses to AZD1222 COVID-19 vaccine. Assay used: immunoSEQ multiplex PCR; TCRdb lists only in-frame clones, some missing. The data show nearly 95,000 clones, nearly 90% seen once. The sample was peripheral blood, taken on day 0 of AZD1222 vaccination. The origin of the receptors is an adult in good health. Both conserved end residues are part of each CDR3.

TRBV21-1,TRBJ2-7,CASSKGRWTALWVEQYF
TRBV7-9,TRBJ2-7,CASSPVAGVYEQYF
TRBV27,TRBJ1-2,CASSLVGGVVYGYTF
TRBV6-5,TRBJ2-2,CASSTHGQVRGELFF
TRBV6-6,TRBJ2-1,CASSYSETIGYEQFF
TRBV5-4,TRBJ2-4,CASSPPPSGGTDIQYF
TRBV5-1,TRBJ1-1,CASSLQGDTEAFF
TRBV6-5,TRBJ2-7,CASRTRGMTYEQYF
TRBV6-5,TRBJ2-2,CASSYGGGNTGELFF
TRBV7-3,TRBJ1-1,CASSLAGNTEAFF
TRBV2,TRBJ1-2,CASSYRVLFGYTF
TRBV19,TRBJ1-5,CASRKDRGRLGQPQHF
TRBV7-2,TRBJ1-6,CASSLEGASNNSPLHF
TRBV5-1,TRBJ1-3,CASSSGTGGNTIYF
TRBV7-6,TRBJ1-5,CASSKGQGGSNQPQHF
TRBV27,TRBJ1-2,CASSLRANYGYTF
TRBV24-1,TRBJ2-7,CATSSSPVAADSYEQYF
TRBV30,TRBJ2-3,CAWNSGNLRTDTQYF
TRBV27,TRBJ1-1,CASRYVTGGQEEAFF
TRBV6-2/TRBV6-3,TRBJ2-2,CASSSGHDTGELFF
TRBV9,TRBJ1-1,CASSRGTEAFF
TRBV18,TRBJ1-1,CASSPLEVGRNTEAFF
TRBV18,TRBJ1-2,CASSPVRSLNYGYTF
TRBV13,TRBJ1-2,CASSQIRTGAIGGVGYTF